The 27 T cell receptor beta chains below were found in one sample sequenced in a study of T cell responses to AZD1222 COVID-19 vaccine. The data were produced by immunoSEQ multiplex PCR, yet TCRdb's version contains in-frame clones alone and is incomplete. The sample shows about 100,000 clones, about 82% of them seen only once. The input for sequencing was peripheral blood, taken on day 0 of AZD1222 vaccination. The receptors here all came from an adult in good health.

The chain combines TRBV6-2 or TRBV6-3 with TRBJ1-5; no reliable D call. Between the trimmed V and J ends, which lost 2 bases and 6 bases, there was a span of 8 bases. Germline CDR1 and CDR2: MNHEY and SVGEGT. The CDR3 totals 13 residues. The CDR3 DNA reads TGTGCCAGCAGTTACAGGGCACGTCAGCCCCAGCATTTT. The encoded protein is CASSYRARQPQHF.

This chain connects TRBV29-1 to TRBJ1-1; unclear D gene. The CDR3 loop spans 11 amino acids. Trimming took 7 bases from V and 1 from J, leaving 7 bases between them. Germline CDR1 reads SQVTM; CDR2 reads ANQGSEA. The CDR3 coding sequence is TGCAGCGAATCTTCGAACACTGAAGCTTTCTTT. Its translation is CSESSNTEAFF. Drawing the rest from reference TRBV29-1 and TRBJ1-1, the complete variable domain is SAVISQKPSRDICQRGTSLTIQCQVDSQVTMMFWYRQQPGQSLTLIATANQGSEATYESGFVIDKFPISRPNLTFSTLTVSNMSPEDSSIYLCSESSNTEAFFGQGTRLTVV.

CDR3 loop: CASSQSPGGKLFF. The CDR3 coding sequence is TGTGCCAGCAGCCAGTCCCCGGGGGGAAAACTGTTTTTT. The rearrangement joins TRBV11-2 to TRBJ1-4, with D perhaps matching TRBD1 (5 bases). Trimming took 5 bases from V and 10 from J, leaving 14 bases between them. Germline V gives CDR1 SGHAT, CDR2 FQNNGV. The CDR3 has 13 residues.

The rearrangement links TRBV28 to TRBJ2-2, with 11 positions matching TRBD1. Germline CDR1 is MDHEN and CDR2 is SYDVKM. With 5 bases clipped from V and 6 bases from J, the junction kept 5 bases outside the gene matches. This CDR3 has 15 amino acids. The CDR3 here is CASSPRTGGSGELFF. The CDR3 DNA is TGTGCCAGCAGTCCTAGGACAGGGGGCTCCGGGGAGCTGTTTTTT.

This clone has more than one count but fewer than ten. CDR3 nucleotide sequence: TGTGCCAGTAGTATAGATCGGGGCCGGTACACAGATACGCAGTATTTT. It encodes CASSIDRGRYTDTQYF. This chain connects TRBV19 to TRBJ2-3; D may match TRBD1 or TRBD2 (5 bases each). Germline V gene data show CDR1 as LNHDA and CDR2 as SQIVND (reference sequence). V lost 0 bases, J lost 2 bases, and 12 bases lay in between. CDR3 size: 16 residues.

The gene calls are TRBV4-1 and TRBJ1-1; D possibly corresponds to TRBD1 (6 bases). The CDR3 is 17 residues long. Trimming removed 5 bases from V and 4 bases from J, with 23 bases in between. Per the germline V gene, CDR1 is MGHRA and CDR2 is YSYEKL. The DNA for the CDR3 is TGCGCCAGCAGCTTCGTTGGAGCAGGGGTGAGGGCCACTGAAGCTTTCTTT. Amino acids: CASSFVGAGVRATEAFF.

V usage is TRBV5-1 and J usage is TRBJ1-1; D is perhaps TRBD1 (6 bases). The length of the CDR3 is 15 residues. Trimming shortened V by 0 bases and J by 5 bases, and 14 bases separated the two germline ends. Germline lookup yields CDR1 SGHRS and CDR2 YFSETQ. The CDR3, as DNA: TGCGCCAGCAGCTTGGATCAGGGGAGAGAAACTGAAGCTTTCTTT. This encodes CASSLDQGRETEAFF.

The gene calls are TRBV7-8 and TRBJ1-6; 7 nucleotides line up with TRBD1. Per the germline V gene, CDR1 is SGHVS and CDR2 is FQNEAQ. This CDR3 has 15 residues. V was pared by 5 bases and J by 9 bases, with 10 bases of the junction left unmatched. In DNA, the CDR3 is TGTGCCAGCAGCCCTTGGACAGGCTTAGGTTCACCCCTCCACTTT. Its translation is CASSPWTGLGSPLHF.

This chain joins TRBV7-2 and TRBJ1-4, with 9 bases aligning to TRBD1. CDR3 length equals 15 residues. The germline gives CDR1 SGHTA, CDR2 FQGNSA. Losses at the gene ends were 5 bases for V and 5 bases for J; bases not matched to a gene: 6. CDR3 sequence (DNA): TGTGCCAGCAGCAACGGACAGGGGTCGAATGAAAAACTGTTTTTT. It encodes CASSNGQGSNEKLFF.

V is TRBV2 and J is TRBJ1-2; D might be TRBD1 (5 bases). The germline gives CDR1 SNHLY, CDR2 FYNNEI. The CDR3 is made up of 12 amino acids. V shed 4 bases and J shed 6 bases, with 9 bases lying between them. CDR3 loop: CASSVQGDGYTF. The CDR3 nucleotides read TGTGCCAGCAGTGTTCAGGGCGATGGCTACACCTTC.

This clone was seen a few times. The genes are TRBV27 and TRBJ1-1; 7 bases agree with TRBD1. CDR3 length equals 16 residues. V lost 7 bases to trimming and J lost 2 bases; unmatched junction nucleotides: 13. Germline loops: CDR1 MNHEY, CDR2 SMNVEV (reference sequence). The CDR3 DNA follows: TGTGCCAGCACCACATACAGGGGTGTGGGTAACACTGAAGCTTTCTTT. Translation gives CASTTYRGVGNTEAFF.

This clone was recorded a few times. The CDR3 loop is CASSLFGTSGYEQYF. The CDR3 DNA reads TGTGCCAGCAGCTTATTCGGGACTAGCGGCTACGAGCAGTACTTC. This chain links TRBV6-6 with TRBJ2-7; 11 bases map to TRBD2. Germline trimming cut 6 bases from V and 3 bases from J; bases unmatched to any gene: 7. Germline lookup yields CDR1 MNHNY and CDR2 SVGAGI (reference sequence). This CDR3 region has 15 residues.

This chain uses TRBV9 with TRBJ1-3; perhaps TRBD1 as D (6 bases). The CDR3 is made up of 14 amino acids. Trimming stripped 4 bases from V and 3 bases from J, with 11 bases between. CDR1 and CDR2 (germline): SGDLS, YYNGEE. The CDR3 DNA reads TGTGCCAGCAGCCCTCAGGGGAATGGAAACACCATATATTTT. It encodes CASSPQGNGNTIYF.

This clone turned up a few times. V gene TRBV28 combines with J gene TRBJ1-2; maybe TRBD1 (5 bases). Germline CDR1 is MDHEN and CDR2 is SYDVKM. The ends were cut back, 4 bases at V and 2 bases at J, with 17 bases in the middle. The CDR3 totals 16 residues. CDR3 in DNA: TGTGCCAGCAGTTCCCTCCCCAGGGTTCTCAACTATGGCTACACCTTC. It specifies CASSSLPRVLNYGYTF.

This chain joins TRBV7-2 and TRBJ1-4; D is perhaps TRBD1 (6 bases). This CDR3 contains 18 residues. CDR1 and CDR2 from the germline V gene are SGHTA and FQGNSA. The ends were cut back, 3 bases at V and 0 bases at J, with 17 bases in the middle. CDR3 DNA sequence: TGTGCCAGCAGCTTGAGTTTTGCGGGACACACAACTAATGAAAAACTGTTTTTT. Protein sequence: CASSLSFAGHTTNEKLFF.

CDR3 region: CASSMVAGGRTEAFF. The CDR3 coding sequence is TGTGCCAGTAGTATGGTGGCAGGGGGCCGAACTGAAGCTTTCTTT. This rearrangement joins TRBV19 to TRBJ1-1; 8 bases agree with TRBD1. Germline-derived CDR1 and CDR2 are LNHDA and SQIVND (reference sequence). This CDR3 has 15 amino acids. J gave up 5 bases and V 3 bases, and 8 bases lay outside the gene matches. The full variable domain, completed using reference TRBV19 and TRBJ1-1, is DGGITQSPKYLFRKEGQNVTLSCEQNLNHDAMYWYRQDPGQGLRLIYYSQIVNDFQKGDIAEGYSVSREKKESFPLTVTSAQKNPTAFYLCASSMVAGGRTEAFFGQGTRLTVV.

The gene calls are TRBV3-1 (or the pseudogene TRBV3-2) and TRBJ2-5, with 13 nucleotides matching TRBD2. The J segment lost 5 bases and the V segment lost 5 bases, leaving 8 bases of the junction unmatched. Germline assignment: CDR1 LGHDT and CDR2 YNNKEL (reference sequence). CDR3 size: 16 residues. The CDR3 DNA reads TGTGCCAGCAGCAACCCCCAACTAGCGGGAGGGGAGACCCAGTACTTC. Amino acids: CASSNPQLAGGETQYF.

This sequence joins TRBV5-1 and TRBJ1-1; TRBD1 aligns across 8 bases. This CDR3 spans 15 amino acids. Germline CDR1 and CDR2: SGHRS and YFSETQ. V was pared by 4 bases and J by 8 bases, with 13 bases of the junction left unmatched. The CDR3 spells CASSVQGGQALEAFF. The DNA for the CDR3 is TGCGCCAGCAGCGTCCAAGGGGGACAGGCGCTCGAAGCTTTCTTT.

V usage is TRBV5-6 and J usage is TRBJ1-2; D unresolved. This CDR3 is built from 16 residues. CDR1 and CDR2 (germline): SGHDT, YYEEEE. V lost 0 bases, J lost 0 bases, and 12 bases lay in between. The CDR3 DNA sequence: TGTGCCAGCAGCTTGGAGGAGTCCATAGCTAACTATGGCTACACCTTC. It encodes CASSLEESIANYGYTF.

The chain combines TRBV7-6 with TRBJ2-5; 7 bases match TRBD2. In germline, CDR1 is SGHVS, CDR2 FNYEAQ. CDR3 length: 21 residues. The ends lost 1 base at V and 2 bases at J; junction bases unmatched: 22. The CDR3: CASSLEGLAGTSRTEQETQYF. The CDR3 bases are TGTGCCAGCAGCTTAGAGGGTTTAGCGGGCACAAGCCGAACCGAGCAAGAGACCCAGTACTTC. Full variable domain (outside the CDR3, taken from reference TRBV7-6 and TRBJ2-5): GAGVSQSPRYKVTKRGQDVALRCDPISGHVSLYWYRQALGQGPEFLTYFNYEAQQDKSGLPNDRFSAERPEGSISTLTIQRTEQRDSAMYRCASSLEGLAGTSRTEQETQYFGPGTRLLVL.

The chain employs TRBV5-1 and TRBJ2-1; TRBD2 aligns across 14 bases. The CDR3 spans 16 residues. V lost 4 bases to trimming and J lost 5 bases; unmatched junction nucleotides: 5. From germline, CDR1 is SGHRS and CDR2 YFSETQ. CDR3 DNA: TGCGCCAGCAGCCCGCCGGGACTAGCGGGAGACAATGAGCAGTTCTTC. This encodes CASSPPGLAGDNEQFF.

The chain uses TRBV23-1 and TRBJ2-2; the D gene is possibly TRBD2 (5 bases). TRBV23-1 is an ORF, and what it does is uncertain. This CDR3 has 15 residues. Trimming shortened V by 4 bases and J by 4 bases, and 13 bases separated the two germline ends. CDR3 region: CASSPGSLGTGELFF. The CDR3 DNA reads TGCGCCAGCAGTCCGGGGAGCCTCGGCACCGGGGAGCTGTTTTTT.

The CDR3 coding sequence is TGTGCCAGCAGCTTAGAGGAAGGGAAACTGTTTTTT. Protein: CASSLEEGKLFF. The rearrangement uses TRBV7-9 and TRBJ1-4; D is uncertain. The germline V gene encodes CDR1 SEHNR and CDR2 FQNEAQ (reference sequence). V was shortened by 1 base and J by 11 bases, with 8 bases between the two germline ends. This CDR3 comprises 12 residues.

The chain recombines TRBV7-3 with TRBJ2-5; D is possibly TRBD1 (8 bases). Germline V gene lookup returns CDR1 SGHTA and CDR2 FQGTGA. The germline V and J ends were trimmed by 8 bases and 4 bases, with 23 bases remaining between them. The CDR3 is made up of 16 amino acids. CDR3 region: CASSPTLTGEGETQYF. CDR3 coding DNA: TGTGCCAGCTCCCCGACCCTGACAGGGGAGGGAGAGACCCAGTACTTC.

The chain employs TRBV7-5 and TRBJ1-1; TRBD1, as called in the table, went unchecked against the DNA. TRBV7-5 is a pseudogene locus. CDR3 length: 16 residues. CDR3 amino acids: CVRSLPGQGFFSEAFF. In DNA, the CDR3 is TGTGTCAGAAGCCTACCGGGACAGGGTTTCTTTTCTGAAGCTTTCTTT.

In its sample, this clone was seen once. This chain links TRBV11-2 with TRBJ2-7; D is perhaps TRBD2 (5 bases). The CDR3 contains 14 residues. V gave up 4 bases and J gave up 3 bases, with 13 bases separating them. Germline loops: CDR1 SGHAT, CDR2 FQNNGV. The CDR3 region is CASSSEGFYYEQYF. CDR3 sequence (DNA): TGTGCCAGCAGCTCAGAGGGCTTTTACTACGAGCAGTACTTC.

The chain uses TRBV14 and TRBJ2-7, with 7 bases lining up with TRBD2. J was trimmed by 5 bases and V by 1 base; bases with no gene match: 8. From germline, CDR1 is SGHDN and CDR2 FVKESK. This CDR3 is 15 amino acids long. As DNA, the CDR3 is TGTGCCAGCAGCCAAGCTGTGGCGGGAGAGCACGAGCAGTACTTC. Protein: CASSQAVAGEHEQYF.